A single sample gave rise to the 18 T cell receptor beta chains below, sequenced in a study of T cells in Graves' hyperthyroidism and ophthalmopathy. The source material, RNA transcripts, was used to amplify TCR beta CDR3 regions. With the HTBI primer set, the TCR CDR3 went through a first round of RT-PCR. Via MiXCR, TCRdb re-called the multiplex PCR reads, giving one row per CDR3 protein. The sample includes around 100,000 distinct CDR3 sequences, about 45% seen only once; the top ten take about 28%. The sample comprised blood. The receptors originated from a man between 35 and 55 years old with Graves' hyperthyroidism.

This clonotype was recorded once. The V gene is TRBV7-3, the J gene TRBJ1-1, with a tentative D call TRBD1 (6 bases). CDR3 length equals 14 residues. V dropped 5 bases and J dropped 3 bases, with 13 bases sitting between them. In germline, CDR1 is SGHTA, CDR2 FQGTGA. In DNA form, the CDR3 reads TGTGCCAGCAGCCCCGGGGGGCATGACACTGAAGCTTTCTTT. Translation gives CASSPGGHDTEAFF. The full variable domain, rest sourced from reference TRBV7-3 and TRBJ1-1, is GAGVSQTPSNKVTEKGKYVELRCDPISGHTALYWYRQSLGQGPEFLIYFQGTGAADDSGLPNDRFFAVRPEGSVSTLKIQRTERGDSAVYLCASSPGGHDTEAFFGQGTRLTVV.

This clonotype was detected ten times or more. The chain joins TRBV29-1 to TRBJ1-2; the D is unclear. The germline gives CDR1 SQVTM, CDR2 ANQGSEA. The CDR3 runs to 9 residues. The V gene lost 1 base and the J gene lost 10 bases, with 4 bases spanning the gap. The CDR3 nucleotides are TGCAGCGTTGAAGGAACCTACACCTTC. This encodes CSVEGTYTF.

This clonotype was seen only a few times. In nucleotides, the CDR3 is TGTGCCAGCAGACTTAAAACAGGGGGCACTGAAGCTTTCTTT. Its translation: CASRLKTGGTEAFF. V usage is TRBV3-1 and J usage is TRBJ1-1, with 8 bases fitting TRBD1. CDR1 and CDR2 from the germline V gene are LGHDT and YNNKEL (reference sequence). V shed 6 bases and J 4 bases; nucleotides not matched to a gene: 7. The CDR3 consists of 14 residues. Full variable domain (rest looked up from reference TRBV3-1 and TRBJ1-1): DTAVSQTPKYLVTQMGNDKSIKCEQNLGHDTMYWYKQDSKKFLKIMFSYNNKELIINETVPNRFSPKSPDKAHLNLHINSLELGDSAVYFCASRLKTGGTEAFFGQGTRLTVV.

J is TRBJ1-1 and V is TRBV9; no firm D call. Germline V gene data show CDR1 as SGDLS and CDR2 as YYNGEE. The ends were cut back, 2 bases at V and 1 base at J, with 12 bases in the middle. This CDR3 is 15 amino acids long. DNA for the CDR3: TGTGCCAGCAGCGTTGACCCGGGAAGGAACACTGAAGCTTTCTTT. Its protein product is CASSVDPGRNTEAFF. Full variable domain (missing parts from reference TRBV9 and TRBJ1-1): DSGVTQTPKHLITATGQRVTLRCSPRSGDLSVYWYQQSLDQGLQFLIQYYNGEERAKGNILERFSAQQFPDLHSELNLSSLELGDSALYFCASSVDPGRNTEAFFGQGTRLTVV.

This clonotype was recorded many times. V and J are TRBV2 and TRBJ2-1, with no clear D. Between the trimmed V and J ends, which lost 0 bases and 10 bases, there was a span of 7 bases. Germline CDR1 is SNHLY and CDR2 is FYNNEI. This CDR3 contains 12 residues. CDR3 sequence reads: CASSEARQEQFF. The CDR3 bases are TGTGCCAGCAGTGAAGCGCGGCAGGAGCAGTTCTTC.

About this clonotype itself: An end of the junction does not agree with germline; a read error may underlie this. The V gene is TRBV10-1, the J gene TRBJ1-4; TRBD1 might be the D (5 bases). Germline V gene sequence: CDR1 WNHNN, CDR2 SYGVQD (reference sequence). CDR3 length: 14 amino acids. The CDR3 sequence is CTSSEGELNEKQFF. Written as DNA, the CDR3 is TGCACCAGCAGTGAAGGGGAGCTTAATGAAAAACAGTTTTTT.

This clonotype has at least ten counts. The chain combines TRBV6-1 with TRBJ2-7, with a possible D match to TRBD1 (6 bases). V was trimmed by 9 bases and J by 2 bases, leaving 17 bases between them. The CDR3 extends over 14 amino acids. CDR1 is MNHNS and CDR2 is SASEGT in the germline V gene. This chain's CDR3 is CASRPAGATYEQYF. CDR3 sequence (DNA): TGTGCCAGTCGACCGGCAGGGGCTACCTACGAGCAGTACTTC.

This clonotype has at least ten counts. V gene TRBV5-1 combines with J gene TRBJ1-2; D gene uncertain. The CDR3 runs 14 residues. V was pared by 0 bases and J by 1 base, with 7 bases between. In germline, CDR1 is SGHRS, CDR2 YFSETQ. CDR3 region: CASSLALSNYGYTF. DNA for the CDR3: TGCGCCAGCAGCTTGGCGCTGAGTAACTATGGCTACACCTTC.

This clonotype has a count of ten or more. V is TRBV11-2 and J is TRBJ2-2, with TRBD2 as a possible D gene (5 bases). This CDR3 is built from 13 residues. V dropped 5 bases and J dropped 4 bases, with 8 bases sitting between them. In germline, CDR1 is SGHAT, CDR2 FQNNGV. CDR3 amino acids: CASSRGGTGELFF. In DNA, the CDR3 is TGTGCCAGCAGCCGTGGAGGCACCGGGGAGCTGTTTTTT.

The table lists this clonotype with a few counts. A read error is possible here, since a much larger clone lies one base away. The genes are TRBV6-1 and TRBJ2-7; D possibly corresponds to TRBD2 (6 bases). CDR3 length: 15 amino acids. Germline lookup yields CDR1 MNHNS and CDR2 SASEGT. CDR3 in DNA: TGTGCCAGCAGTGTGTACGGCGGGACGGTCTACAAGCAGTACTTC. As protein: CASSVYGGTVYKQYF.

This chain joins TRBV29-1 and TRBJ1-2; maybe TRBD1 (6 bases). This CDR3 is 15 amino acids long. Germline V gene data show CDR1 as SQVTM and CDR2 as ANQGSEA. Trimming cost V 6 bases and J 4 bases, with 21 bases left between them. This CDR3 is CSVGLSGGGGYGYTF. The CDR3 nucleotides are TGCAGCGTAGGCTTATCTGGGGGCGGTGGCTATGGCTACACCTTC.

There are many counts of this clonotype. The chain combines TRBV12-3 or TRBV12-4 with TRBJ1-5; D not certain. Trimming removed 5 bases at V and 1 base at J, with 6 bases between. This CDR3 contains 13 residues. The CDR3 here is CASSTESNQPQHF. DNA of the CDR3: TGTGCCAGCAGTACAGAGAGCAATCAGCCCCAGCATTTT.

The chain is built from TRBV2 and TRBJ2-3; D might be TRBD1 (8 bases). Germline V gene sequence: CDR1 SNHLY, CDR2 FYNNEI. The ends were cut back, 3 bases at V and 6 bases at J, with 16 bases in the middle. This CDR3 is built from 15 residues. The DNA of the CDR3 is TGTGCCAGCAGTGACGGGGGGACAGGTGGTGATACGCAGTATTTT. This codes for CASSDGGTGGDTQYF.

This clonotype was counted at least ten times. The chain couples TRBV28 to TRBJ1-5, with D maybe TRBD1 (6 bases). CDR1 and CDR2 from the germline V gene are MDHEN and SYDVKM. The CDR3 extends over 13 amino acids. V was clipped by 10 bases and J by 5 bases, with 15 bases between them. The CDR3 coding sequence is TGTGCCACCAAAGGACAGCTTTATCAGCCCCAGCATTTT. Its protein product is CATKGQLYQPQHF.

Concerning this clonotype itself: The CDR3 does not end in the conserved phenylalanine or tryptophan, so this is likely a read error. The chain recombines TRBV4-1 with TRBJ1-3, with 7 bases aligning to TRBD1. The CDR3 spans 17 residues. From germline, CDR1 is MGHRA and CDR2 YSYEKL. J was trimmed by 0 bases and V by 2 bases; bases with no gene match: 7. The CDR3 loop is CASSQLIGQASGNTIYL. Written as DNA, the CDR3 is TGCGCCAGCAGCCAACTGATAGGACAGGCCTCTGGAAACACCATATATCTT.

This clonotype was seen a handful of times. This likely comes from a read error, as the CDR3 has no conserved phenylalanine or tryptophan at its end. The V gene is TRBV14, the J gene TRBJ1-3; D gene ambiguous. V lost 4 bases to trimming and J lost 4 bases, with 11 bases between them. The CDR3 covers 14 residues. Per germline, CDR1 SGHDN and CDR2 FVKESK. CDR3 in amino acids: CASSPDTRGNTIYS. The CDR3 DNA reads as TGTGCCAGCAGCCCGGATACTAGAGGAAACACCATATATTCT.

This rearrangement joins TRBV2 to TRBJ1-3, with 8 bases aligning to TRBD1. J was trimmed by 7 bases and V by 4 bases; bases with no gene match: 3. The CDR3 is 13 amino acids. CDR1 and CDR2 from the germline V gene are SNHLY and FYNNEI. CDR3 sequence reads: CASSVGQDNTIYF. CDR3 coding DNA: TGTGCCAGCAGTGTGGGACAGGATAACACCATATATTTT.

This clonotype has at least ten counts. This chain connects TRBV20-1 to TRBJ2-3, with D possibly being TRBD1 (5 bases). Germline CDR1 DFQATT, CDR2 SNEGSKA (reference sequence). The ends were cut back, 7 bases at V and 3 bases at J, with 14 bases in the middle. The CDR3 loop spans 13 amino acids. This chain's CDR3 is CSGVRVVTDTQYF. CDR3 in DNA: TGCAGTGGGGTCAGGGTAGTAACAGATACGCAGTATTTT.